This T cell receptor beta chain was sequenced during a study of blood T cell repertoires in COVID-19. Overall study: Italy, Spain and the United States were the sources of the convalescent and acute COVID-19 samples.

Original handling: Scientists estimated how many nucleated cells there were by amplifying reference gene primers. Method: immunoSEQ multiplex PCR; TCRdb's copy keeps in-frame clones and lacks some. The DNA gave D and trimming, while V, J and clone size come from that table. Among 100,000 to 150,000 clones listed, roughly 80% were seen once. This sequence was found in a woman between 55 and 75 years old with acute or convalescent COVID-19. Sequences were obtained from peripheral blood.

The CDR3 DNA sequence: TGCAGCGTTGAGCCCAGGGACAGGGGAGGATATGGCTACACCTTC. This sequence encodes CSVEPRDRGGYGYTF. V is TRBV29-1 and J is TRBJ1-2; TRBD1 matches 10 bases. Germline CDR1 and CDR2: SQVTM and ANQGSEA. This CDR3 is 15 amino acids long. V lost 3 bases to trimming and J lost 5 bases; unmatched junction nucleotides: 9.